This entry features one T cell receptor beta chain sequence. Germline values: CDR1 SNHLY, CDR2 FYNNEI. Trimming took 4 bases from V and 6 from J, leaving 12 bases between them. This CDR3 has 13 amino acids. The data stem from a study of blood T cell repertoires in COVID-19. The overall study: Both acute and convalescent COVID-19 samples were obtained from the United States, Italy and Spain.

Produced via immunoSEQ multiplex PCR; TCRdb's table is partial and in-frame only. The data show more than 250,000 clones, with 85% seen just once and more than 4.5% held by the top ten. The chain carries TRBV2 and TRBJ1-2; the D gene is possibly TRBD1 (5 bases). This sequence was found in a man aged 45-65 years with active or convalescent COVID-19. The sample taken for sequencing was peripheral blood. The chain's CDR3 is CASSVQGLDGYTF. The CDR3 bases are TGTGCCAGCAGTGTTCAGGGATTGGATGGCTACACCTTC.